These 22 T cell receptor beta chains share one sample of origin, sequenced in a study of blood T cell repertoires in COVID-19. The method was immunoSEQ multiplex PCR; TCRdb's version includes in-frame clones alone and lacks a portion of them. The table lists fewer than 250,000 clones, roughly nine tenths of them singletons. The source material was peripheral blood. Receptors originate from a man aged 35 to 55 with acute or convalescent COVID-19.

The chain combines TRBV9 with TRBJ2-7, with 9 bases lining up with TRBD2. V trimming: 2 bases; J trimming: 5 bases; junction bases outside the gene matches: 5. Germline loops: CDR1 SGDLS, CDR2 YYNGEE. The CDR3 is made up of 14 amino acids. DNA for the CDR3: TGTGCCAGCAGCGTGGCGGGAGGGTACAACGAGCAGTACTTC. Translation: CASSVAGGYNEQYF.

The CDR3 nucleotides read TGTGCCAGTAGTACTCTCGGCGGGGGAACCACAGATACGCAGTATTTT. Protein sequence: CASSTLGGGTTDTQYF. The chain recombines TRBV19 with TRBJ2-3; TRBD2 agrees at 7 bases. The CDR3 has 16 amino acids. Germline CDR1 and CDR2: LNHDA and SQIVND (reference sequence). V was pared by 4 bases and J by 2 bases, with 9 bases of the junction left unmatched.

The V gene is TRBV14, the J gene TRBJ1-4, with D possibly matching TRBD1 (5 bases). Trimming shortened V by 4 bases and J by 7 bases, and 16 bases separated the two germline ends. This CDR3 is built from 15 residues. In germline, CDR1 is SGHDN, CDR2 FVKESK. The CDR3 coding sequence is TGTGCCAGCAGCCCCGGACCTCCGCAGGGTGAAAAACTGTTTTTT. Its protein is CASSPGPPQGEKLFF.

The chain's CDR3 is CASRVAIETQYF. The CDR3 DNA is TGTGCCAGCAGGGTTGCGATTGAGACCCAGTACTTC. This rearrangement joins TRBV2 to TRBJ2-5; D not resolved. This CDR3 has 12 amino acids. V was trimmed by 6 bases and J by 5 bases, leaving 10 bases between them. CDR1 SNHLY and CDR2 FYNNEI come from the germline V gene.

The chain couples TRBV4-3 to TRBJ2-2, with 8 bases lining up with TRBD2. Trimming removed 1 base from V and 4 bases from J; junction bases left unmatched: 2. The CDR3 totals 15 residues. Germline CDR1 and CDR2: LGHNA and YSLEER. This chain's CDR3 is CASSQGTSPTGELFF. In DNA, the CDR3 is TGCGCCAGCAGCCAAGGGACTAGCCCCACCGGGGAGCTGTTTTTT.

V usage is TRBV29-1 and J usage is TRBJ1-1, with D maybe TRBD1 (5 bases). This CDR3 spans 12 amino acids. Trimming stripped 3 bases from V and 5 bases from J, with 10 bases between. Germline CDR1 SQVTM, CDR2 ANQGSEA. Written as DNA, the CDR3 is TGCAGCGTTGACAGGGCGAGGACTGAAGCTTTCTTT. Protein product: CSVDRARTEAFF.

CDR3 in amino acids: CATSSHSSNQPQHF. The DNA for the CDR3 is TGTGCCACCAGCAGTCACAGCTCCAATCAGCCCCAGCATTTT. The chain is built from TRBV15 and TRBJ1-5, with D unresolved. The CDR3 has 14 amino acids. Between the trimmed V and J ends, which lost 3 bases and 3 bases, there was a span of 9 bases. Germline CDR1 LNHNV, CDR2 YYDKDF (reference sequence).

This chain connects TRBV3-1 (or the pseudogene TRBV3-2) to TRBJ1-2; D remains unclear. The germline V gene has CDR1 LGHDT and CDR2 YNNKEL (reference sequence). The CDR3 covers 14 residues. Between the trimmed V and J ends, which lost 0 bases and 4 bases, there was a span of 9 bases. The CDR3 loop is CASSQETLIYGYTF. CDR3 DNA sequence: TGTGCCAGCAGCCAAGAGACATTGATCTATGGCTACACCTTC.

This chain links TRBV19 with TRBJ1-1, with D uncertain. Germline V gives CDR1 LNHDA, CDR2 SQIVND (reference sequence). Trimming removed 10 bases at V and 4 bases at J, with 19 bases between. The CDR3 runs 14 residues. Here the CDR3 DNA reads TGTGCCACCGAGATCCATCGACTTGGCACTGAAGCTTTCTTT. This gives the protein CATEIHRLGTEAFF.

The chain uses TRBV2 and TRBJ2-2; 7 bases map to TRBD1. Germline CDR1 reads SNHLY; CDR2 reads FYNNEI. CDR3 length equals 15 residues. V trimming: 6 bases; J trimming: 4 bases; junction bases outside the gene matches: 8. The CDR3 protein is CASRATGVPTGELFF. Here the CDR3 DNA reads TGTGCCAGCAGGGCTACAGGGGTTCCCACCGGGGAGCTGTTTTTT.

The V call is TRBV13, the J call TRBJ2-7; D is perhaps TRBD2 (6 bases). V lost 2 bases to trimming and J lost 7 bases, with 18 bases between them. CDR1 and CDR2 (germline): PRHDT, FYEKMQ (reference sequence). CDR3 length: 15 amino acids. CDR3 sequence: CASSLSEKGAGEQYF. The CDR3 DNA is TGTGCCAGCAGCTTATCCGAAAAAGGGGCGGGGGAGCAGTACTTC.

J is TRBJ2-1 and V is TRBV19; TRBD1 aligns across 7 bases. Germline trimming cut 3 bases from V and 7 bases from J; bases unmatched to any gene: 15. CDR1 and CDR2 (germline): LNHDA, SQIVND (reference sequence). This CDR3 spans 17 amino acids. The CDR3 nucleotides are TGTGCCAGTAGTATTAACTTGGGGACAGATTATGTGAATGAGCAGTTCTTC. Protein product: CASSINLGTDYVNEQFF.

The chain carries TRBV9 and TRBJ2-5; 9 bases line up with TRBD1. V was clipped by 3 bases and J by 4 bases; unmatched bases: 7. The germline CDR1 and CDR2 sequences are SGDLS and YYNGEE. This CDR3 is 15 amino acids long. CDR3 DNA: TGTGCCAGCAGCGCCCGGACAGGGGCAGCAGAGACCCAGTACTTC. It translates to CASSARTGAAETQYF.

CDR3 in DNA: TGTGCCAGCAGTTTATGGGGCGGGGCCTTCCAAGAGACCCAGTACTTC. The encoded protein is CASSLWGGAFQETQYF. The chain is built from TRBV27 and TRBJ2-5, with a possible D match to TRBD2 (6 bases). The CDR3 extends over 16 amino acids. V gave up 1 base and J gave up 1 base, with 13 bases separating them. CDR1 and CDR2 (germline): MNHEY, SMNVEV (reference sequence).

J is TRBJ1-6 and V is TRBV7-8; 9 bases match TRBD1. The CDR3 runs to 15 residues. V trimming: 6 bases; J trimming: 7 bases; junction bases outside the gene matches: 7. The germline CDR1 and CDR2 sequences are SGHVS and FQNEAQ. The CDR3 DNA follows: TGTGCCAGCAGAGAGCGACAGGGGGGAAATTCACCCCTCCACTTT. Protein product: CASRERQGGNSPLHF.

The chain combines TRBV18 with TRBJ2-5, with D maybe TRBD1 (6 bases). This CDR3 is 14 amino acids long. Germline CDR1 reads KGHSH; CDR2 reads LQKENI. V gave up 5 bases and J gave up 4 bases, with 14 bases separating them. DNA for the CDR3: TGTGCCAGCTCAGACTTGACAGGTAGAGAGACCCAGTACTTC. Its translation: CASSDLTGRETQYF.

The chain employs TRBV21-1 and TRBJ2-1; the listed D gene, TRBD2, was not tested against the DNA. TRBV21-1 counts as a pseudogene. The CDR3 is made up of 17 amino acids. The DNA for the CDR3 is TGTGCCAGCAGCAAAGGTCGAAGAGCGGGAGGGCGAAGTGAGCAGTTCTTC. Its translation: CASSKGRRAGGRSEQFF.

V usage is TRBV4-2 and J usage is TRBJ2-7; 12 positions agree with TRBD2. CDR3 size: 18 residues. In germline, CDR1 is LGHNA, CDR2 YNFKEQ. V shed 1 base, J shed 0 bases, and the junction held 7 bases outside the gene matches. CDR3 sequence (DNA): TGTGCCAGCAGCCAAGGTGGGCTAGCGGGAGGGGGCTCCTACGAGCAGTACTTC. Its translation: CASSQGGLAGGGSYEQYF.

The V gene is TRBV2, the J gene TRBJ2-7, with D hard to call. CDR1 is SNHLY and CDR2 is FYNNEI in the germline V gene. The CDR3 sequence is 14 residues long. Trimming removed 5 bases from V and 5 bases from J, with 16 bases in between. CDR3 DNA sequence: TGTGCCAGCAGTCCAGCGAGCTCGGTCGACGAGCAGTACTTC. As protein: CASSPASSVDEQYF.

The chain has TRBV7-9 and TRBJ1-2, with TRBD1 identical over 11 bases. Germline V lookup: CDR1 SEHNR, CDR2 FQNEAQ (reference sequence). Unmatched junction bases numbered 12, after V lost 5 bases and J lost 7 bases. The CDR3 runs to 16 residues. DNA for the CDR3: TGTGCCAGCAGCCTGGATAGCAGGGGGACAGGGGGTGGCTACACCTTC. Its protein is CASSLDSRGTGGGYTF.

This clone has a handful of counts. The CDR3 region is CASREDRVNTEAFF. CDR3 in DNA: TGTGCCAGTAGGGAAGACAGGGTGAACACTGAAGCTTTCTTT. The chain carries TRBV19 and TRBJ1-1; 7 positions agree with TRBD1. Germline V gives CDR1 LNHDA, CDR2 SQIVND (reference sequence). This CDR3 comprises 14 residues. Trimming took 6 bases from V and 0 from J; bases not matched to a gene: 4.

This clone has more than one count but fewer than ten. The rearrangement uses TRBV6-2 or TRBV6-3 and TRBJ2-7; maybe TRBD2 (5 bases). The CDR3 consists of 12 residues. Germline loops: CDR1 MNHEY, CDR2 SVGEGT. V lost 4 bases and J 4 bases, leaving 8 bases between the germline ends. Written as DNA, the CDR3 is TGTGCCAGCAGTTGGACTCGTTACGAGCAGTACTTC. This encodes CASSWTRYEQYF.